This is a list of T cell receptor beta chains from one sample in a study of CD8+ T cells in alopecia areata. TCRdb's table, derived via immunoSEQ multiplex PCR, lists solely in-frame clones and lacks some. The sample has some 51,000 clones; about 96% are singletons. Sequenced here: CD8+ T cells sorted from blood, sampled at week 0. The receptors stem from a human donor with alopecia areata. Each CDR3 is given with its conserved first and last residue. The order of the fields is J gene, V gene, CDR3 protein.

TRBJ2-1 | TRBV20-1 | CSARAINEQFF
TRBJ2-1 | TRBV6-5 | CASSPEGSYNEQFF
TRBJ2-7 | TRBV6-1 | CASSAVGGGGYEQYF
TRBJ2-3 | TRBV7-9 | CASNRPGDTSTDTQYF
TRBJ2-1 | TRBV4-2 | CASSHVTARTYNEQFF
TRBJ2-5 | TRBV9 | CASSGEQGTKETQYF
TRBJ2-1 | TRBV30 | CAWSRKNEQFF
TRBJ1-1 | TRBV2 | CASRKKDRVLGVDTEAFF
TRBJ2-7 | TRBV7-9 | CASSLGLIGGDAYEQYF
TRBJ2-3 | TRBV7-9 | CASSPPAGAGGTDTQYF
TRBJ2-3 | TRBV2 | CASSRGLDTDTQYF
TRBJ2-7 | TRBV27 | CASSPQHYYEQYF
TRBJ2-5 | TRBV5-4 | CASSLPGQGDQETQYF
TRBJ1-1 | TRBV5-4 | CASSGTGGPEAFF
TRBJ1-3 | TRBV4-1 | CASSHSLLVSGNTIYF
TRBJ2-7 | TRBV11-2 | CASSLDRDSLLISYEQYF
TRBJ2-3 | TRBV10-2 | CASSEAGHSSTDTQYF
TRBJ2-3 | TRBV5-4 | CASSPGLAGVQADTQYF
- | TRBV29-1 | CSVEVWGGFSYEQYF
TRBJ1-3 | TRBV5-4 | CASSLEGHSGNTIYF
TRBJ2-2 | TRBV14 | CASSGLAGGMAGELFF
TRBJ2-1 | TRBV19 | CASSSPRTGPDNEQFF
TRBJ1-1 | TRBV4-2 | CASSLNSLDRPEAFF
TRBJ2-7 | TRBV6-5 | CASSDRREQYF
TRBJ2-5 | TRBV5-1 | CASSPAGLGTGGETQYF
TRBJ1-1 | TRBV5-8 | CASSLPLPRVRRMNTEAFF
TRBJ2-7 | TRBV23-1 | CARDHLGGAGSYEQYF
TRBJ2-1 | TRBV4-2 | CASSPTSGGVDEQFF
TRBJ2-5 | TRBV7-9 | CASSLRYQETQYF
TRBJ1-2 | TRBV7-9 | CASSLRDSYGYTF
TRBJ2-7 | TRBV21-1 | CASSPNRWDGSYEQYF
TRBJ1-1 | TRBV19 | CASSTRAALSTEAFF
TRBJ1-1 | TRBV12-5 | CASGPRQGENTEAFF
TRBJ2-7 | TRBV15 | CATSRDHDEQYF
TRBJ1-2 | TRBV11-3 | CASSSTSRGYTF
TRBJ2-7 | TRBV27 | CASRTGTGPYEQYF
TRBJ2-1 | TRBV7-9 | CASSGQEHSSSYNEQFF
TRBJ2-1 | TRBV29-1 | CSAPTGSINEQFF
TRBJ2-7 | TRBV6-1 | CASRQGNEQYF
- | TRBV4-3 | CASSPHEDRTYEQYF
TRBJ2-3 | TRBV6-5 | CASSLLGAGDTQYF
TRBJ2-3 | TRBV7-9 | CASSPERAVSTDTQYF
TRBJ1-1 | TRBV5-6 | CASSLEGLWTEAFF
TRBJ2-7 | TRBV18 | CASSPGVTGIRGYEQYF
TRBJ2-1 | TRBV4-1 | CASSQEHLSYNEQFF
TRBJ2-7 | TRBV29-1 | CSVEIQNHYEQYF
TRBJ2-5 | TRBV18 | CASSPAYGGETQYF